The clone carrying this T cell receptor (beta chain) was counted ten times or more. Its specificity is not known. Documented time point: pre-sensitization, week 0. Regarding treatment: therapeutic diphenylcyclopropenone sensitization with weekly scalp DPC. The record originates from a study of human T cells and chemical hapten exposure. Overall study findings and caveats: The presence of alopecia in the donors means their immune response may differ from healthy people's.

Via MiXCR, TCRdb re-called the RACE reads, giving one row per CDR3 protein. The sample consists of 300,000 to 450,000 distinct CDR3 sequences, 5% to 6.5% of them appearing once. This CDR3 spans 14 amino acids. Per germline, CDR1 ENHRY and CDR2 SYGVKD. Trimming removed 2 bases at V and 4 bases at J, with 11 bases between. The receptor's source is a woman in her fifties or sixties with alopecia areata. Some clones in this sample may be carry-over from other donors' samples. Material: whole blood, obtained in connection with sensitization to the hapten diphenylcyclopropenone (DPC). The chain carries TRBV10-3 and TRBJ1-2; D might be TRBD1 (5 bases). The CDR3 DNA is TGTGCCATCAGTGAGGGGACGGATTTCTATGGCTACACCTTC. Residues: CAISEGTDFYGYTF.